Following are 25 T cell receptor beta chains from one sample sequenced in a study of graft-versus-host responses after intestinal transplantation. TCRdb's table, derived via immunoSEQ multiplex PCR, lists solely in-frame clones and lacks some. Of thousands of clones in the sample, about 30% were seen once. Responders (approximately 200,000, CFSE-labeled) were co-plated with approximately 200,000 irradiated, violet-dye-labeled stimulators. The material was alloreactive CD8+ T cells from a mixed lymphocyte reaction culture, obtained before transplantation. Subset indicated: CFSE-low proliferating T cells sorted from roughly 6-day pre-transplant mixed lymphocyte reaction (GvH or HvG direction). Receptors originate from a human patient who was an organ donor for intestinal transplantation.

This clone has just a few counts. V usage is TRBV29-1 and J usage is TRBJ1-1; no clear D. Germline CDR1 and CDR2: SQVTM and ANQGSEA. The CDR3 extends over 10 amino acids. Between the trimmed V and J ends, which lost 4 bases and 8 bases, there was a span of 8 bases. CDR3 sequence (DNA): TGCAGCGTTGTACCGCGGGAAGCTTTCTTT. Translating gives CSVVPREAFF.

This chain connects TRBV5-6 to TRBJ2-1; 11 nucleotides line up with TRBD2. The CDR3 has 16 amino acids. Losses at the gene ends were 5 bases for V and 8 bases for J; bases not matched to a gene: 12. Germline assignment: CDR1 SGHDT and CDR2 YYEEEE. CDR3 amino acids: CASSTSGGSTWYEQFF. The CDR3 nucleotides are TGTGCCAGCAGTACTAGCGGGGGTTCTACCTGGTATGAGCAGTTCTTC.

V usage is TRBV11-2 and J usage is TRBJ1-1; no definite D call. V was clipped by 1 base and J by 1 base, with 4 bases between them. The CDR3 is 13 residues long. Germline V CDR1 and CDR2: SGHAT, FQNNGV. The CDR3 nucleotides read TGTGCCAGCAGCTTAGGACAGAACACTGAAGCTTTCTTT. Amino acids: CASSLGQNTEAFF. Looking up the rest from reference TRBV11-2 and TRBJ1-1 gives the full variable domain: EAGVAQSPRYKIIEKRQSVAFWCNPISGHATLYWYQQILGQGPKLLIQFQNNGVVDDSQLPKDRFSAERLKGVDSTLKIQPAKLEDSAVYLCASSLGQNTEAFFGQGTRLTVV.

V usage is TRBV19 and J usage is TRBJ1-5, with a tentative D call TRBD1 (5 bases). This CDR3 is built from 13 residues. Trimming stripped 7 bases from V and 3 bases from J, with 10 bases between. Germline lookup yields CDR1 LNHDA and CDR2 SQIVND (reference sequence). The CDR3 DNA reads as TGTGCCAGTAATTCGGACACCAATCAGCCCCAGCATTTT. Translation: CASNSDTNQPQHF. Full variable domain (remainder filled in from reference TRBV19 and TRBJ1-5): DGGITQSPKYLFRKEGQNVTLSCEQNLNHDAMYWYRQDPGQGLRLIYYSQIVNDFQKGDIAEGYSVSREKKESFPLTVTSAQKNPTAFYLCASNSDTNQPQHFGDGTRLSIL.

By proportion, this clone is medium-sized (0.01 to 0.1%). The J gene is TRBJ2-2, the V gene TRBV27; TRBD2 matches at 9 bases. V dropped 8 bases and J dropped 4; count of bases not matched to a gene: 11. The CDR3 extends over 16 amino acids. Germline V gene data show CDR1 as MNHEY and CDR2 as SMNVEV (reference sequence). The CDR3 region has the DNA TGTGCCAGCGGGGTCGGACTAGCGTATGGCACCGGGGAGCTGTTTTTT. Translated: CASGVGLAYGTGELFF.

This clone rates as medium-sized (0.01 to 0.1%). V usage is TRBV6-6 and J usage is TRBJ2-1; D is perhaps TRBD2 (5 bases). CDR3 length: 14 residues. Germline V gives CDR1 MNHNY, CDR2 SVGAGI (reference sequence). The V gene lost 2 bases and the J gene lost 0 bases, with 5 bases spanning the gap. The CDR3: CASSYGSSYNEQFF. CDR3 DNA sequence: TGTGCCAGCAGTTACGGGAGCTCCTACAATGAGCAGTTCTTC.

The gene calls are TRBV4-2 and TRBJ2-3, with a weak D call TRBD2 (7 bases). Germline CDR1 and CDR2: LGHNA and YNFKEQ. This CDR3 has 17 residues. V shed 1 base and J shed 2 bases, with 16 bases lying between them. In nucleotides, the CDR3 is TGTGCCAGCAGCCAAGTAGGGGGGGGCGGATTCACAGATACGCAGTATTTT. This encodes CASSQVGGGGFTDTQYF.

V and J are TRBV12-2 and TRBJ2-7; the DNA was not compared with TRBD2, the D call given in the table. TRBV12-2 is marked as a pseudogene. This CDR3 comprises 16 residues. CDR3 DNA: TGTGCAAGTCGCTTACGCGCGGGAGAGCAACGCTACGAGCAGTACTTC. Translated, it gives CASRLRAGEQRYEQYF.

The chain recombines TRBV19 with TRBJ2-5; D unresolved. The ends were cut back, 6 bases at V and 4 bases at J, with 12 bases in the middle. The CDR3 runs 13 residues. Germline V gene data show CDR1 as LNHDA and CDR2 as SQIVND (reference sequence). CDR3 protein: CASRRRRRETQYF. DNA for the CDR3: TGTGCCAGTAGGAGGCGGCGGAGAGAGACCCAGTACTTC.

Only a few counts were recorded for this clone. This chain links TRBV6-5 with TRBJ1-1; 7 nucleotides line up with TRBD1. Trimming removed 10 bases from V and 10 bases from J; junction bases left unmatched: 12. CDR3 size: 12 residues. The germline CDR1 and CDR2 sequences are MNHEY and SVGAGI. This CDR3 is CATAEGASGAFF. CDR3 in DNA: TGTGCCACCGCCGAGGGGGCATCTGGAGCTTTCTTT.

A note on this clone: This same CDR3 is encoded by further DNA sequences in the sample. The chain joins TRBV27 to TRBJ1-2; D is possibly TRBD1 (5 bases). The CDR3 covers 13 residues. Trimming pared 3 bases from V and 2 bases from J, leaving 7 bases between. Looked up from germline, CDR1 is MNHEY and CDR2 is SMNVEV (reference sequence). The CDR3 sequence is CASSLQGNYGYTF. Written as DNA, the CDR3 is TGTGCCAGCAGTTTGCAGGGAAACTATGGCTACACCTTC.

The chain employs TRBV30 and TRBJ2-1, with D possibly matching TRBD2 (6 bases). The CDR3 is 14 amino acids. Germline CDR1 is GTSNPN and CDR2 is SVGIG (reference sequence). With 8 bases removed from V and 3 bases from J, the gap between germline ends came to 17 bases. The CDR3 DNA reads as TGTGCCAGATTCGGACCGGGGGACTACAATGAGCAGTTCTTC. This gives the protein CARFGPGDYNEQFF.

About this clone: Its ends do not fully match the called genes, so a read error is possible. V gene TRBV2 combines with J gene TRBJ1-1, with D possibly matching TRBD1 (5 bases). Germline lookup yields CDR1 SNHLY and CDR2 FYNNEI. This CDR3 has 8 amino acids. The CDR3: CASSERGF. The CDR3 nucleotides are TGTGCCAGCAGTGAACGGGGGTTT.

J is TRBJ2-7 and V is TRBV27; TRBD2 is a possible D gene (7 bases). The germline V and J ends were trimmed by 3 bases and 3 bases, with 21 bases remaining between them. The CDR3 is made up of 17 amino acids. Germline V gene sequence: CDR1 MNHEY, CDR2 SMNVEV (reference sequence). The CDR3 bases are TGTGCCAGCAGTTTGGGGGGACAAGGGCGGGAGTACTACGAGCAGTACTTC. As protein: CASSLGGQGREYYEQYF.

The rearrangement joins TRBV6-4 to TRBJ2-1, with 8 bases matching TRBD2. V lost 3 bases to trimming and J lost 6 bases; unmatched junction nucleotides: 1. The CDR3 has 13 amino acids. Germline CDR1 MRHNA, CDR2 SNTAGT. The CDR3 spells CASSDGTSNEQFF. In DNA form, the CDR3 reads TGTGCCAGCAGTGATGGGACTAGCAATGAGCAGTTCTTC.

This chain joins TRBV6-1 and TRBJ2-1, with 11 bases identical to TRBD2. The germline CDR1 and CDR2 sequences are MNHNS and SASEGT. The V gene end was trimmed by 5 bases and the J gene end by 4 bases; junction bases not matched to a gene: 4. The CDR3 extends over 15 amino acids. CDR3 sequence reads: CASSRLAGLYNEQFF. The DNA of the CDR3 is TGTGCCAGCAGTCGACTAGCGGGGCTATACAATGAGCAGTTCTTC.

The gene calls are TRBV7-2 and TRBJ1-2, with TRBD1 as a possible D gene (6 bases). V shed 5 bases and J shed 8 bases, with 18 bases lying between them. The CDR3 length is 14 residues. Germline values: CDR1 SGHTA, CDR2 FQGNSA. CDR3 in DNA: TGTGCCAGCAGCCCGGTGGGGGCCGCTCTGGGCTACACCTTC. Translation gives CASSPVGAALGYTF. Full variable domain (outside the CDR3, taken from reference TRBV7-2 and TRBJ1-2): GAGVSQSPSNKVTEKGKDVELRCDPISGHTALYWYRQSLGQGLEFLIYFQGNSAPDKSGLPSDRFSAERTGGSVSTLTIQRTQQEDSAVYLCASSPVGAALGYTFGSGTRLTVV.

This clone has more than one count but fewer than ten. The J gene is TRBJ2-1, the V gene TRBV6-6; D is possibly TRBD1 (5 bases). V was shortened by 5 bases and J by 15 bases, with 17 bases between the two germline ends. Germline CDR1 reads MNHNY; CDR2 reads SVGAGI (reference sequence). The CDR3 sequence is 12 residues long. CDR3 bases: TGTGCCAGCAGTCTAACAGGCGCCTTCTGGTTCTTC. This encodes CASSLTGAFWFF.

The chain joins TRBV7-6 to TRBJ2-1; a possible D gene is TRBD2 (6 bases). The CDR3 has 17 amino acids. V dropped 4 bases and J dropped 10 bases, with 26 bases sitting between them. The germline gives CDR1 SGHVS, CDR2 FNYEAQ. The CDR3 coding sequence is TGTGCCAGCAGCTCTTTGGCGCACGGAGGGACCGGCGGGGAGCAGTTCTTC. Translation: CASSSLAHGGTGGEQFF.

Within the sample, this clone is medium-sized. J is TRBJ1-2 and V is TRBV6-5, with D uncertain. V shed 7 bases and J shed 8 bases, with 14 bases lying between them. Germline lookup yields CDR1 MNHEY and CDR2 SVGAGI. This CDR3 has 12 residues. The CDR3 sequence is CASTQMGGGYTF. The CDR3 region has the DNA TGTGCCAGCACCCAAATGGGAGGCGGCTACACCTTC.

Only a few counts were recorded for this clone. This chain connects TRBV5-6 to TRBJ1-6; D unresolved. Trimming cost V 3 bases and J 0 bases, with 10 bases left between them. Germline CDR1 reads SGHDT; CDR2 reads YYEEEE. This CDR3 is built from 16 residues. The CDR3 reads CASSSDGSSYNSPLHF. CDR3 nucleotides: TGTGCCAGCAGCTCGGACGGGAGCTCCTATAATTCACCCCTCCACTTT.

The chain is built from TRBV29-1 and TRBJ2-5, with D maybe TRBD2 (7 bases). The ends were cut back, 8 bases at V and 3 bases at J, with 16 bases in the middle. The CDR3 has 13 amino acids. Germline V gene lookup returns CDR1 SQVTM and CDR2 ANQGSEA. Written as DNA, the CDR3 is TGCAGCCTCCTGGGGGGGCAGAAAGAGACCCAGTACTTC. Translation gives CSLLGGQKETQYF.

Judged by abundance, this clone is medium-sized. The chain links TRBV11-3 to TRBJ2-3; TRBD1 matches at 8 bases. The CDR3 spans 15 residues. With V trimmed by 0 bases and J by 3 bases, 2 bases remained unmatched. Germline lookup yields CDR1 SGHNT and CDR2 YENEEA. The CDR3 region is CASSLEGQVTDTQYF. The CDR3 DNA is TGTGCCAGCAGCTTAGAGGGACAGGTGACAGATACGCAGTATTTT.

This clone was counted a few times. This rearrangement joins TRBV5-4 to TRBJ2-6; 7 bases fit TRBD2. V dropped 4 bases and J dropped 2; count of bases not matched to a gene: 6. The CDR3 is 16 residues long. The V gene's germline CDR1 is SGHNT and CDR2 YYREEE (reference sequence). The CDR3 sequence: CASSQDGGAGANVLTF. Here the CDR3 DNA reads TGTGCCAGCAGCCAAGATGGGGGGGCTGGGGCCAACGTCCTGACTTTC.

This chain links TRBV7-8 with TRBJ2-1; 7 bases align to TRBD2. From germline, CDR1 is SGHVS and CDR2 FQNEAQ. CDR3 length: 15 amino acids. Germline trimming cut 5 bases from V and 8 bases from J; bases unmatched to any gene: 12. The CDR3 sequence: CASSGPRLAYDEQFF. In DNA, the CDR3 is TGTGCCAGCAGCGGTCCGAGACTAGCATACGATGAGCAGTTCTTC.